Shown below are 13 T cell receptor beta chains from a single sample sequenced in a study of blood T cell repertoires in COVID-19. Sequencing used immunoSEQ multiplex PCR; TCRdb keeps in-frame clones, though not all of them. Of about 340,000 clones listed, around nine tenths were seen once; the top ten hold under 8.5%. Sequencing input: peripheral blood. The receptor set was obtained from a woman aged 60-75 years with COVID-19, enrolled during active disease.

V is TRBV18 and J is TRBJ2-7, with 7 nucleotides matching TRBD1. V lost 2 bases and J lost 5; bases outside the gene matches: 9. Per the germline V gene, CDR1 is KGHSH and CDR2 is LQKENI. The CDR3 is made up of 15 amino acids. The CDR3 spells CASSPSSDRVNEQYF. CDR3 DNA sequence: TGTGCCAGCTCACCAAGTTCTGACAGGGTCAACGAGCAGTACTTC.

The chain employs TRBV4-2 and TRBJ1-1, with a weak D call TRBD1 (5 bases). This CDR3 comprises 13 residues. Trimming removed 4 bases from V and 4 bases from J, with 10 bases in between. The germline CDR1 and CDR2 sequences are LGHNA and YNFKEQ. The DNA of the CDR3 is TGTGCCAGCAGCCCGGGACTGGGCACTGAAGCTTTCTTT. Translation: CASSPGLGTEAFF.

The chain couples TRBV18 to TRBJ1-2, with D tentatively TRBD1 (6 bases). The CDR3 has 14 amino acids. V lost 4 bases and J 6 bases, leaving 15 bases between the germline ends. CDR1 is KGHSH, CDR2 LQKENI, per germline. The CDR3 DNA follows: TGTGCCAGCTCACTACGGTCGGGGGGCGATGGCTACACCTTC. Residues: CASSLRSGGDGYTF.

The chain carries TRBV11-3 and TRBJ2-5; possible D gene TRBD1, 5 bases. The CDR3 loop spans 13 amino acids. The V gene's germline CDR1 is SGHNT and CDR2 YENEEA. Trimming cost V 3 bases and J 5 bases, with 10 bases left between them. The CDR3 spells CASSLGLGETQYF. CDR3 in DNA: TGTGCCAGCAGCTTGGGGCTGGGGGAGACCCAGTACTTC.

This chain connects TRBV18 to TRBJ1-2; no reliable D call. The ends were cut back, 3 bases at V and 2 bases at J, with 10 bases in the middle. The CDR3 is 14 residues long. Looked up from germline, CDR1 is KGHSH and CDR2 is LQKENI. CDR3 DNA: TGTGCCAGCTCACCGGAGGGTACGAACTATGGCTACACCTTC. Its protein is CASSPEGTNYGYTF.

This chain joins TRBV19 and TRBJ2-1; 7 bases fit TRBD2. The V gene end was trimmed by 4 bases and the J gene end by 0 bases; junction bases not matched to a gene: 9. This CDR3 region has 17 residues. CDR1 and CDR2 from the germline V gene are LNHDA and SQIVND (reference sequence). The CDR3 spells CASSRPSRGGSYNEQFF. CDR3 in DNA: TGTGCCAGTAGTAGACCCTCTCGCGGGGGCTCCTACAATGAGCAGTTCTTC.

The V and J genes are TRBV5-1 and TRBJ1-2; D not resolved. Germline V CDR1 and CDR2: SGHRS, YFSETQ. CDR3 length: 13 residues. V lost 4 bases and J lost 8, with 15 bases in between. DNA for the CDR3: TGCGCCAGCAGCCCCTTCGGGGTTATAGGCTACACCTTC. Amino acid sequence: CASSPFGVIGYTF.

The rearrangement joins TRBV5-6 to TRBJ2-3, with D perhaps TRBD2 (6 bases). The germline CDR1 and CDR2 sequences are SGHDT and YYEEEE. The CDR3 spans 14 residues. Trimming removed 0 bases from V and 6 bases from J, with 11 bases in between. The CDR3 region has the DNA TGTGCCAGCAGCTTGGGGAGGGCCGGGGATACGCAGTATTTT. It is translated as CASSLGRAGDTQYF.

The chain joins TRBV21-1 to TRBJ1-4; TRBD1 is taken as the D call from the table, unchecked against the DNA. TRBV21-1 is given as a pseudogene. CDR3 size: 14 residues. The CDR3 spells CASREIGQVEKLFF. Here the CDR3 DNA reads TGTGCCAGCCGAGAGATTGGACAAGTAGAAAAACTGTTTTTT.

The chain recombines TRBV29-1 with TRBJ2-7; TRBD2 is a possible D gene (6 bases). The CDR3 loop spans 13 amino acids. CDR1 and CDR2 (germline): SQVTM, ANQGSEA. Trimming stripped 4 bases from V and 0 bases from J, with 10 bases between. CDR3: CSVVPGLSYEQYF. Written as DNA, the CDR3 is TGCAGCGTTGTTCCGGGACTCTCCTACGAGCAGTACTTC.

As to this clone: An end of the junction does not agree with germline; a read error may underlie this. The gene calls are TRBV5-1 and TRBJ2-7, with D perhaps TRBD1 (6 bases). Germline V lookup: CDR1 SGHRS, CDR2 YFSETQ. The CDR3 spans 15 residues. CDR3 nucleotide sequence: TGCGCCAGCAGCCCCGACTTTAGGGGGTCCTTCGAGCAGTACTTC. Its translation is CASSPDFRGSFEQYF.

V gene TRBV10-1 combines with J gene TRBJ2-1, with a weak D call TRBD2 (5 bases). The V gene's germline CDR1 is WNHNN and CDR2 SYGVQD (reference sequence). The CDR3 runs 18 residues. The V and J ends lost 4 bases and 6 bases respectively, with 25 bases between them. CDR3 residues: CASSAPLGPTPPSNEQFF. The CDR3 DNA sequence: TGCGCCAGCAGTGCCCCACTAGGCCCGACCCCCCCAAGCAATGAGCAGTTCTTC.

The rearrangement joins TRBV5-8 to TRBJ2-5; 7 bases are a match to TRBD1. The CDR3 has 14 residues. J was trimmed by 1 base and V by 4 bases; bases with no gene match: 4. The germline V gene has CDR1 SGHTS and CDR2 YDEGEE. The CDR3, as DNA: TGTGCCAGCAGCCCGGGACAGAGCCAAGAGACCCAGTACTTC. Translating gives CASSPGQSQETQYF.